Listed below are T cell receptor beta chains from one sample, sequenced in a study of identical twins. Via MiXCR, TCRdb re-called the 5' RACE reads, giving one row per CDR3 protein. The repertoire holds 400,000 to 600,000 distinct CDR3 sequences, with 20% to 25% as singletons. These same records also appear under a second study, on yellow fever vaccine responses in identical twins.

Sequenced material: CD4+ T cells sorted from blood. The source of these receptors is a woman between 18 and 29 years old in good health. Each CDR3 is given with its conserved first and last residue. Fields, in order: CDR3 DNA, CDR3 protein, J gene, clone size, D gene, V gene. A D gene is named only where the DNA matches it firmly. Only part of the rows carry a size: once, few, many, or a class if the clone is expanded.

DNA: TGCGCCAGCAGCTTGGCCCAGGGGGCCTATGGCTACACCTTC
CDR3: CASSLAQGAYGYTF
J: TRBJ1-2
size: NA
D: TRBD1
V: TRBV5-1

DNA: TGTGCCAGTAGTGGCCGGGCTAGAGACGACACCGGGGAGCTGTTTTTT
CDR3: CASSGRARDDTGELFF
J: TRBJ2-2
size: NA
D: NA
V: TRBV19

DNA: TGTGCCAGCAGTTTAAGGAAGGGTGGCGAGCAGTACTTC
CDR3: CASSLRKGGEQYF
J: TRBJ2-7
size: NA
D: NA
V: TRBV12-3/TRBV12-4

DNA: TGTGCCAGCAGCTTAAGCGTGTCGGGGGGCCACACAGATACGCAGTATTTT
CDR3: CASSLSVSGGHTDTQYF
J: TRBJ2-3
size: many
D: NA
V: TRBV7-8

DNA: TGTGCCAGCAGCTTAGCGGATCCAATTAACACCGGGGAGCTGTTTTTT
CDR3: CASSLADPINTGELFF
J: TRBJ2-2
size: few
D: NA
V: TRBV7-7

DNA: TGTGCCACCAGCAGAGGTCTAGTGGGAATACAAGAGACCCAGTACTTC
CDR3: CATSRGLVGIQETQYF
J: TRBJ2-5
size: few
D: NA
V: TRBV15

DNA: TGTGCCAGCAGCGTAGGGGGGACTAGGACTGATACGCAGTATTTT
CDR3: CASSVGGTRTDTQYF
J: TRBJ2-3
size: NA
D: TRBD2
V: TRBV9

DNA: TGTGCCAGCAGTCTTGGTGAGGCCGGGGAGCTGTTTTTT
CDR3: CASSLGEAGELFF
J: TRBJ2-2
size: few
D: NA
V: TRBV12-3/TRBV12-4

DNA: TGTGCCAGCAGTAACACGAGGAGGGCAGATACGCAGTATTTT
CDR3: CASSNTRRADTQYF
J: TRBJ2-3
size: few
D: NA
V: TRBV6-2/TRBV6-3

DNA: TGTGCCAGCAGTTCCGGGACTAGCGGGATTAGCACAGATACGCAGTATTTT
CDR3: CASSSGTSGISTDTQYF
J: TRBJ2-3
size: many
D: TRBD2
V: TRBV12-3/TRBV12-4

DNA: TGTGCCAGCAGTGAAGGGAGGGGTGGAAGCACAGATACGCAGTATTTT
CDR3: CASSEGRGGSTDTQYF
J: TRBJ2-3
size: few
D: NA
V: TRBV2

DNA: TGTGCTAGTGGCATACAGGGGGGGCTCTCTGGGGCCAACGTCCTGACTTTC
CDR3: CASGIQGGLSGANVLTF
J: TRBJ2-6
size: NA
D: NA
V: TRBV12-5

DNA: TGTGCCAGCAGTTTAAGGGGCCGTAGTGGTTCGGGAGCTTTCTTT
CDR3: CASSLRGRSGSGAFF
J: TRBJ1-1
size: NA
D: NA
V: TRBV27

DNA: TGCAGTGCTGCCGGACCGGGCTACGAGCAGTACTTC
CDR3: CSAAGPGYEQYF
J: TRBJ2-7
size: NA
D: NA
V: TRBV20-1

DNA: TGCGCCAGCAGCTTGGACCACTACGAGCAGTACTTC
CDR3: CASSLDHYEQYF
J: TRBJ2-7
size: few
D: NA
V: TRBV5-1

DNA: TGTGCCACCAGCAGAACCTTAGCGGGAGGCACAGATACGCAGTATTTT
CDR3: CATSRTLAGGTDTQYF
J: TRBJ2-3
size: NA
D: TRBD2
V: TRBV15

DNA: TGTGCCAGCAGCCGCCTCGCGGGGGGGGCCTCCTACAATGAGCAGTTCTTC
CDR3: CASSRLAGGASYNEQFF
J: TRBJ2-1
size: few
D: TRBD2
V: TRBV11-2

DNA: TGTGCCAGCAGCCAAGTTTCCGGACAGCAAGAGACCCAGTACTTC
CDR3: CASSQVSGQQETQYF
J: TRBJ2-5
size: NA
D: NA
V: TRBV3-1

DNA: TGTGCCATCAGTGCCCGGGAGGAAGAGACCCAGTACTTC
CDR3: CAISAREEETQYF
J: TRBJ2-5
size: NA
D: TRBD2
V: TRBV10-3

DNA: TGCGCCAGCAGACCTGCGATAGGCAATGAGCAGTTCTTC
CDR3: CASRPAIGNEQFF
J: TRBJ2-1
size: few
D: NA
V: TRBV5-1

DNA: TGCAGTGCTAGCCGGGCGGGGCTGCTTTACAATGAGCAGTTCTTC
CDR3: CSASRAGLLYNEQFF
J: TRBJ2-1
size: NA
D: NA
V: TRBV20-1

DNA: TGTGCCATCAGTGAGGACCCCAGCTCCTACAATGAGCAGTTCTTC
CDR3: CAISEDPSSYNEQFF
J: TRBJ2-1
size: few
D: NA
V: TRBV10-3

DNA: TGCGCCAGCAGCCAGGACAGGGGTATCAGCTCCTACGAGCAGTACTTC
CDR3: CASSQDRGISSYEQYF
J: TRBJ2-7
size: few
D: TRBD1
V: TRBV4-1